Here is one TCR beta chain with its context. The antigen it recognizes is unknown. Per-base quality was not reported, and no clone a single base away is much larger than it. The CDR3, cysteine through phenylalanine, is 19 amino acids long. Only the CDR3 DNA stays, 57 bases, in frame from base 1. CDR1 and CDR2, looked up from the germline V gene, are MDHEN and SYDVKM. For this chain, trimming is 5 bases at the V end and 0 bases at the J end, and the number of junction bases without a gene match is 11. The sample is drawn from a study of blood T cell repertoires in COVID-19 (dated by TCRdb to 2018 to 2020). The study in broad terms: Samples from collaborators originated in the United States, Italy and Spain and spanned both the acute and convalescent phases of COVID-19. The prospective study material was composed of cDNA or gDNA derived from T cells, B-cell-depleted T cells, or PBMCs. Subjects who had been exposed to COVID-19, were actively infected with it, or had recovered from it provided the deeply sampled blood TCRbeta repertoires that made up the dataset. The repertoires were released in a freely available public database intended as a resource for research on the immune response to SARS-CoV-2. Samples were obtained from the ongoing ImmuneRACE study (first 160 participants) and from about 1,300 subjects provided by 6 global collaborators. Nearly every sample came with metadata listing a de-identified subject ID, COVID-19 status, age in years and sex. Where HLA class I and class II types were available, the types were taken from metadata supplied by the sample provider, not from assay-based typing. Results and caveats for the whole study, not just this receptor: How much clinical and demographic metadata was included differed by source and by participant, and the metadata was provided uncurated.

TCRbeta CDR3 regions were amplified from genomic DNA by means of the immunoSEQ Assay, a bias-controlled multiplex PCR. The original pipeline was this. Nucleated cell counts per sample were estimated from amplification of reference gene primers within the assay. To quantify the absolute abundance of each unique TCRbeta CDR3 rearrangement, sequence reads were collapsed and filtered. For each sample, productive Simpson clonality was calculated as the square root of Simpson's diversity index across productive rearrangements. TCRdb's version of the immuneACCESS table is confined to in-frame rearrangements and falls short of the full clone set. An unresolved V gene accounts for under half of the shortfall where checked; the remainder is of unknown origin. V and J calls and clone size are those listed in that table; D and trimming were worked out from the DNA. This sample holds 350,000 to 400,000 clones; 80% to 90% were observed only once. Around 2.8% of the sample rests with the top ten.

One collaborating source in Seattle enrolled patients while the patients were actively infected and followed the patients over time throughout the course of disease. Whole blood was collected in K2EDTA tubes by collaborating institutions according to the institutions' own protocols. For TCRbeta analysis, collaborators shipped samples as frozen whole blood, isolated PBMCs, or DNA extracted from either of those sample types. Recombination linked TRBV28 to TRBJ2-5; 14 central bases correspond to TRBD2. The TCR sequence derives from a woman in her 30s with COVID-19, enrolled during active disease. The sample was peripheral blood. The CDR3 here reads CASSTSRTSGGSYQETQYF. The nucleotide sequence reads TGTGCCAGCAGTACATCTCGGACTAGCGGGGGGTCGTACCAAGAGACCCAGTACTTC.